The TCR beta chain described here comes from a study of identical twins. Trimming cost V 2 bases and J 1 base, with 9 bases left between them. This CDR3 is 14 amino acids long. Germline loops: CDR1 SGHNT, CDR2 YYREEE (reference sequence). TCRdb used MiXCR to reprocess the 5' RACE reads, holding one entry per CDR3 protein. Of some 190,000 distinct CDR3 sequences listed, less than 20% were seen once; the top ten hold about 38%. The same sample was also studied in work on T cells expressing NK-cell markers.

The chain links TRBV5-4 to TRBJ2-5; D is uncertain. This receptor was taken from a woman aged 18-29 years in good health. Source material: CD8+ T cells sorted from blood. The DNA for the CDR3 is TGTGCCAGCAGCTTAGGTGACCCCCAAGAGACCCAGTACTTC. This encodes CASSLGDPQETQYF.